This T cell receptor beta chain came from a study of T cell repertoires in cytomegalovirus infection. About the research overall: Used in the study were CMV epitopes, some recently identified and HLA-C-restricted, others well-studied and HLA-B-restricted.

General study points: Cumulative frequency (of public TCR beta family members) identified carriers of CMV plus the relevant HLA. What dominated the ex vivo response were HLA-C-restricted CMV-specific TCR beta clonotypes.

MiXCR was run by TCRdb on the reads, yielding one entry per CDR3 protein. The table records about 890,000 distinct CDR3 sequences, roughly a third of them present only once. There are a few counts of this clonotype. Its antigen is unknown. Germline V gene lookup returns CDR1 SGHVS and CDR2 FNYEAQ. This CDR3 has 14 amino acids. V lost 5 bases and J lost 2, with 11 bases in between. Sample: cultured CD8+ T cells from PBMCs, taken from culture after CMV antigen stimulation. This clonotype was obtained from a human donor in good health (CMV status not recorded). Some clones in this sample may be carry-over from other donors' samples. The chain combines TRBV7-6 with TRBJ2-3; D remains unclear. This chain's CDR3 is CASSQTPATDTQYF. The CDR3 region has the DNA TGTGCCAGCAGCCAGACACCAGCCACAGATACGCAGTATTTT.